The present entry profiles one T cell receptor (beta chain) with its context. What this receptor recognizes is not known. Per-base qualities were not stored, and no clone one base away is much larger. The CDR1 and CDR2 encoded by the germline V gene are SGHDT and YYEEEE. Including cysteine and phenylalanine, the CDR3 has 15 amino acids. Just the 45-base CDR3 DNA is kept, in frame starting at base 1. V is pruned by 0 bases and J by 14 bases, leaving 13 bases of the junction without a gene match. This entry comes from a study of T cell repertoires in cytomegalovirus infection (dated by TCRdb to the late 2010s). Study-wide context: Donor HLA type was relevant to the analysis, as public TCR beta signatures indicated carriage of CMV infection together with the matching HLA type.

Results the study describes overall, beyond this receptor: Carriers of CMV infection plus the relevant HLA type were discriminated by the cumulative frequency of public TCR beta family members in the study cohort and in an independent roughly 400-donor cohort. The ex vivo response was dominated by HLA-C-restricted CMV-specific TCR beta clonotypes, which also provided the single most frequent clonotype in two of eight donors.

The run used an Illumina HiSeq 1500. TCRdb took the public reads, trimmed them with fastp at Q25, ran MiXCR for clone calling and kept in-frame beta chains. Each CDR3 protein gets just one entry, which takes the most common genes and DNA from the rows behind it. The sample table shows 350,000 to 500,000 distinct CDR3 sequences, and approximately 31% are seen once. The ten most abundant clones make up approximately 13% of the sample. The chain is assembled from TRBV5-6 and TRBJ2-3; TRBD2 agrees with 9 junctional bases. This TCR came from a human donor in good health (CMV status not recorded). Some clones in this sample may be carry-over from other donors' samples. Sequenced input: PBMCs. This receptor has the CDR3 CASSLAGAGGIQGYF. The nucleotide sequence reads as follows: TGTGCCAGCAGCTTGGCTGGCGCGGGGGGGATCCAGGGGTATTTT. This CDR3, with the reference TRBV5-6 and TRBJ2-3 proteins standing in past its ends, gives the full variable domain DAGVTQSPTHLIKTRGQQVTLRCSPKSGHDTVSWYQQALGQGPQFIFQYYEEEERQRGNFPDRFSGHQFPNYSSELNVNALLLGDSALYLCASSLAGAGGIQGYFGPGTRLTVL.